These 11 T cell receptor beta chains originate from one sample sequenced in a study of identifying expanded T cells in peripheral blood. Here immunoSEQ multiplex PCR was the method, and the copy in TCRdb shows in-frame clones only, minus some. The table records 75,000 to 90,000 clones, roughly 89% of them present only once. What was sequenced was blood. The receptors were gathered from a person between 18 and 75 years old in good health.

CDR3 amino acids: CASSPGWTGEPDTQYF. For the CDR3, the DNA is TGTGCCAGCAGCCCGGGTTGGACAGGGGAGCCAGATACGCAGTATTTT. This chain uses TRBV4-2 with TRBJ2-3, with 9 bases that match TRBD1. The CDR3 is 16 residues long. The germline CDR1 and CDR2 sequences are LGHNA and YNFKEQ. V lost 4 bases to trimming and J lost 4 bases; unmatched junction nucleotides: 9.

The chain joins TRBV19 to TRBJ2-3; D is uncertain. V was trimmed by 2 bases and J by 2 bases, leaving 14 bases between them. CDR3 length: 16 residues. Germline V lookup: CDR1 LNHDA, CDR2 SQIVND (reference sequence). The CDR3: CASSINRATYTDTQYF. The CDR3 coding sequence is TGTGCCAGTAGTATAAATAGGGCTACCTACACAGATACGCAGTATTTT.

The V gene is TRBV20-1, the J gene TRBJ1-2; D not certain. Germline-derived CDR1 and CDR2 are DFQATT and SNEGSKA (reference sequence). The CDR3 extends over 11 amino acids. V was clipped by 3 bases and J by 0 bases, with 2 bases between them. The CDR3 DNA follows: TGCAGTGCTAGTGCTAACTATGGCTACACCTTC. Translating gives CSASANYGYTF.

V gene TRBV18 combines with J gene TRBJ1-6; possible D gene TRBD1, 6 bases. Germline V gene sequence: CDR1 KGHSH, CDR2 LQKENI. V lost 6 bases to trimming and J lost 5 bases, with 14 bases between them. CDR3 size: 15 residues. The CDR3 bases are TGTGCCAGCTCCCCAAACGGACAGAATAATTCACCCCTCCACTTT. Protein: CASSPNGQNNSPLHF.

This chain links TRBV19 with TRBJ2-7; perhaps TRBD1 as D (5 bases). The germline V and J ends were trimmed by 6 bases and 1 base, with 16 bases remaining between them. CDR1 LNHDA and CDR2 SQIVND come from the germline V gene (reference sequence). The CDR3 runs to 15 residues. The CDR3, as DNA: TGTGCCAGTAGAACAGGCTCTTCCTTATCCTACGAGCAGTACTTC. Translation gives CASRTGSSLSYEQYF.

The V gene is TRBV7-2, the J gene TRBJ2-3, with D unresolved. This CDR3 region has 13 residues. With 5 bases removed from V and 6 bases from J, the gap between germline ends came to 12 bases. The V gene's germline CDR1 is SGHTA and CDR2 FQGNSA. CDR3 sequence: CASSPSLGDTQYF. CDR3 DNA sequence: TGTGCCAGCAGCCCCAGTCTGGGGGATACGCAGTATTTT.

The V gene is TRBV12-1, the J gene TRBJ1-3. TRBV12-1 is given as a pseudogene. This CDR3 comprises 15 residues. CDR3 sequence: CASSFCRISGNTIYF. Here the CDR3 DNA reads TGTGCCAGCAGCTTTTGCCGCATCTCTGGAAACACCATATATTTT.

V and J are TRBV7-9 and TRBJ1-2, with D maybe TRBD1 (6 bases). CDR3 length: 15 residues. The germline gives CDR1 SEHNR, CDR2 FQNEAQ (reference sequence). Trimming took 1 base from V and 7 from J, leaving 16 bases between them. In nucleotides, the CDR3 is TGTGCCAGCAGCTTAGTCCCGGTGGGGGCTCGTGGCTACACCTTC. This sequence encodes CASSLVPVGARGYTF.

The rearrangement joins TRBV30 to TRBJ1-1; D gene ambiguous. This CDR3 region has 18 residues. The V and J ends lost 0 bases and 1 base respectively, with 21 bases between them. Germline CDR1 and CDR2: GTSNPN and SVGIG (reference sequence). The CDR3 region is CAWSVRLWSSRKNTEAFF. CDR3 nucleotide sequence: TGTGCCTGGAGTGTACGTCTTTGGTCGTCCAGAAAGAACACTGAAGCTTTCTTT.

J is TRBJ2-3 and V is TRBV7-3; TRBD2 aligns across 8 bases. Per the germline V gene, CDR1 is SGHTA and CDR2 is FQGTGA. This CDR3 contains 16 residues. The V segment lost 5 bases and the J segment 0 bases; nucleotides outside the gene matches: 7. CDR3 DNA sequence: TGTGCCAGCAGCGGAGGACTAGCTGGAAGCACAGATACGCAGTATTTT. Its protein product is CASSGGLAGSTDTQYF.

CDR3 sequence (DNA): TGTGCCAGCAGCAGAACAACGGCTAGGGATACGCAGTATTTT. Its translation: CASSRTTARDTQYF. This chain uses TRBV11-3 with TRBJ2-3, with D unclear. This CDR3 is 14 amino acids long. V was trimmed by 5 bases and J by 6 bases, leaving 15 bases between them. Germline loops: CDR1 SGHNT, CDR2 YENEEA.